This T cell receptor (beta chain) was captured in a study of blood T cells in healthy people across ages. Per sample, a minimum of 6.5 million PBMCs were isolated. The study, taken as a whole, reports: Observed TCR beta diversity per million T cells went down as age went up. This fall followed a roughly linear course with age.

The ends were cut back, 1 base at V and 0 bases at J, with 9 bases in the middle. Per germline, CDR1 SGHRS and CDR2 YFSETQ. This CDR3 has 15 amino acids. This clonotype was detected a few times. What it binds is not known. The second PCR ran roughly 7 to 12 cycles with a sample-barcoded 5' primer and J-beta primers. Every molecule of cDNA carried a tag from a template-switch adaptor with 12 random nucleotides. MiXCR, applied by TCRdb to the 5' RACE reads, yields one record per CDR3 protein. This sample has approximately 900,000 distinct CDR3 sequences, with around 29% found just once. In addition, the sample was reused for a study of T cells of mothers and their children. As reported in that work: Second-round PCR products received sample barcodes and 2-4 random nucleotides from the M1S primer.

This chain joins TRBV5-1 and TRBJ2-3; possibly TRBD1 for D (6 bases). The receptor was isolated from a woman aged 40 to 50 in good health. The specimen sequenced was blood. CDR3 in amino acids: CASSLSGTSTDTQYF. Written as DNA, the CDR3 is TGCGCCAGCAGCTTGTCAGGGACAAGCACAGATACGCAGTATTTT.